This TCR beta chain was obtained from a study of blood T cell repertoires in COVID-19. Background on the study: Collection of acute and convalescent COVID-19 samples took place in the United States, Italy and Spain. PBMCs, B-cell-depleted T cells, or T cells were the source of the cDNA or gDNA that made up the material.

CDR3 length: 14 residues. Between the trimmed V and J ends, which lost 0 bases and 3 bases, there was a span of 9 bases. The germline gives CDR1 SGHNT, CDR2 YYREEE (reference sequence). In the study's own analysis: Estimated nucleated cell counts came from reference gene primer amplification. Clones were sequenced by immunoSEQ multiplex PCR, and TCRdb holds only the in-frame ones, with some missing. V and J calls and clone size are given by that table; D and trimming were obtained from the DNA. This repertoire shows roughly 150,000 clones, 90% found once; its top ten account for 18%. Sequencing was carried out using peripheral blood. This clonotype originated in a man in his sixties with active or convalescent COVID-19. This chain joins TRBV5-4 and TRBJ1-2; D is possibly TRBD1 (6 bases). CDR3 in amino acids: CASSLGQDYYGYTF. CDR3 nucleotides: TGTGCCAGCAGCTTGGGACAGGACTACTATGGCTACACCTTC.